This TCR beta chain was recorded in a study of blood T cell repertoires in COVID-19. In the study overall: The United States, Italy and Spain supplied acute and convalescent COVID-19 samples. T cells, B-cell-depleted T cells, or PBMCs provided the cDNA or gDNA that served as material.

Assay: immunoSEQ multiplex PCR; the TCRdb copy retains only in-frame clones and omits some. Seen here are about 46,000 clones, more than 70% observed once, and the top ten hold over 8.5%. Material for sequencing was peripheral blood. The clonotype was recovered from a man aged 50-59 years with active COVID-19.

CDR3 DNA sequence: TGCGCCAGCAGCTTTGATCCTAACGCCGAGCAGTACTTC. Its translation: CASSFDPNAEQYF. The chain uses TRBV5-1 and TRBJ2-7; no clear D. The CDR3 is 13 amino acids. Germline CDR1 and CDR2: SGHRS and YFSETQ. Between the trimmed V and J ends, which lost 2 bases and 6 bases, there was a span of 12 bases.